This entry features one T cell receptor beta chain sequence. Its antigen is undetermined. Primers for the PCR totalled 60 Vbeta and 13 Jbeta. Method: immunoSEQ multiplex PCR; TCRdb's copy keeps in-frame clones and lacks some. The sample includes some 70,000 clones, around 80% of them seen just once. These data originate in a study of cytomegalovirus exposure and HLA in healthy donors. About the research overall: Earlier, some 170 million T cells were analyzed, and fewer than 120 million unique TCR beta sequences were found among them.

Study-level results: Analysis was carried out at a later point, and it linked a missense DCLRE1C variant to TCR beta V- and J-gene trimming. By a later analysis, the bulk of CMV-associated TCR beta chains appeared HLA-restricted.

Nominally healthy donors were sampled, though unrecorded immune exposures were likely. Sequencing used PBMCs. This clonotype was sampled from a man aged 45 to 65 in good health and CMV-seronegative.

For the CDR3, the DNA is TGTGCCAGCAGGATCCGGGTTGGTGGCTACACCTTC. Its protein is CASRIRVGGYTF. The genes are TRBV28 and TRBJ1-2; D is unclear. V lost 6 bases, J lost 7 bases, and 12 bases lay in between. This CDR3 has 12 amino acids. CDR1 MDHEN and CDR2 SYDVKM come from the germline V gene.